This T cell receptor beta chain appears in the sequencing data of a study of shared clonotypes between healthy human individuals. Of note for this clone: The antigen is undetermined.

The authors' processing: Sequence data from immunoSEQ were junction-only and lacked quality scores; consequently, filtering differed. The method was immunoSEQ multiplex PCR; TCRdb's version includes in-frame clones alone and lacks a portion of them. The V and J calls and clone size are taken from that table; D and trimming were inferred from the DNA. The profile shows 90,000 to 100,000 clones, roughly half of them singletons. Germline V gives CDR1 GTSNPN, CDR2 SVGIG (reference sequence). Between the trimmed V and J ends, which lost 1 base and 3 bases, there was a span of 16 bases. This CDR3 contains 16 residues. Whole-study findings and limits: Sampling involved blood alone; tissue repertoires likely differ.

Donors comprised only Caucasian adults living in Nashville, Tennessee. Unsorted material relied on approximately 100 million PBMCs as the source of genomic DNA. The source is a woman in her thirties or forties in good health. Some clones in this sample may be carry-over from other donors' samples. The chain has TRBV30 and TRBJ2-1, with D unresolved. The material sequenced was PBMCs. The CDR3 coding sequence is TGTGCCTGGAGTGAGGAACGGACCCCGGTCTACAATGAGCAGTTCTTC. This sequence encodes CAWSEERTPVYNEQFF.